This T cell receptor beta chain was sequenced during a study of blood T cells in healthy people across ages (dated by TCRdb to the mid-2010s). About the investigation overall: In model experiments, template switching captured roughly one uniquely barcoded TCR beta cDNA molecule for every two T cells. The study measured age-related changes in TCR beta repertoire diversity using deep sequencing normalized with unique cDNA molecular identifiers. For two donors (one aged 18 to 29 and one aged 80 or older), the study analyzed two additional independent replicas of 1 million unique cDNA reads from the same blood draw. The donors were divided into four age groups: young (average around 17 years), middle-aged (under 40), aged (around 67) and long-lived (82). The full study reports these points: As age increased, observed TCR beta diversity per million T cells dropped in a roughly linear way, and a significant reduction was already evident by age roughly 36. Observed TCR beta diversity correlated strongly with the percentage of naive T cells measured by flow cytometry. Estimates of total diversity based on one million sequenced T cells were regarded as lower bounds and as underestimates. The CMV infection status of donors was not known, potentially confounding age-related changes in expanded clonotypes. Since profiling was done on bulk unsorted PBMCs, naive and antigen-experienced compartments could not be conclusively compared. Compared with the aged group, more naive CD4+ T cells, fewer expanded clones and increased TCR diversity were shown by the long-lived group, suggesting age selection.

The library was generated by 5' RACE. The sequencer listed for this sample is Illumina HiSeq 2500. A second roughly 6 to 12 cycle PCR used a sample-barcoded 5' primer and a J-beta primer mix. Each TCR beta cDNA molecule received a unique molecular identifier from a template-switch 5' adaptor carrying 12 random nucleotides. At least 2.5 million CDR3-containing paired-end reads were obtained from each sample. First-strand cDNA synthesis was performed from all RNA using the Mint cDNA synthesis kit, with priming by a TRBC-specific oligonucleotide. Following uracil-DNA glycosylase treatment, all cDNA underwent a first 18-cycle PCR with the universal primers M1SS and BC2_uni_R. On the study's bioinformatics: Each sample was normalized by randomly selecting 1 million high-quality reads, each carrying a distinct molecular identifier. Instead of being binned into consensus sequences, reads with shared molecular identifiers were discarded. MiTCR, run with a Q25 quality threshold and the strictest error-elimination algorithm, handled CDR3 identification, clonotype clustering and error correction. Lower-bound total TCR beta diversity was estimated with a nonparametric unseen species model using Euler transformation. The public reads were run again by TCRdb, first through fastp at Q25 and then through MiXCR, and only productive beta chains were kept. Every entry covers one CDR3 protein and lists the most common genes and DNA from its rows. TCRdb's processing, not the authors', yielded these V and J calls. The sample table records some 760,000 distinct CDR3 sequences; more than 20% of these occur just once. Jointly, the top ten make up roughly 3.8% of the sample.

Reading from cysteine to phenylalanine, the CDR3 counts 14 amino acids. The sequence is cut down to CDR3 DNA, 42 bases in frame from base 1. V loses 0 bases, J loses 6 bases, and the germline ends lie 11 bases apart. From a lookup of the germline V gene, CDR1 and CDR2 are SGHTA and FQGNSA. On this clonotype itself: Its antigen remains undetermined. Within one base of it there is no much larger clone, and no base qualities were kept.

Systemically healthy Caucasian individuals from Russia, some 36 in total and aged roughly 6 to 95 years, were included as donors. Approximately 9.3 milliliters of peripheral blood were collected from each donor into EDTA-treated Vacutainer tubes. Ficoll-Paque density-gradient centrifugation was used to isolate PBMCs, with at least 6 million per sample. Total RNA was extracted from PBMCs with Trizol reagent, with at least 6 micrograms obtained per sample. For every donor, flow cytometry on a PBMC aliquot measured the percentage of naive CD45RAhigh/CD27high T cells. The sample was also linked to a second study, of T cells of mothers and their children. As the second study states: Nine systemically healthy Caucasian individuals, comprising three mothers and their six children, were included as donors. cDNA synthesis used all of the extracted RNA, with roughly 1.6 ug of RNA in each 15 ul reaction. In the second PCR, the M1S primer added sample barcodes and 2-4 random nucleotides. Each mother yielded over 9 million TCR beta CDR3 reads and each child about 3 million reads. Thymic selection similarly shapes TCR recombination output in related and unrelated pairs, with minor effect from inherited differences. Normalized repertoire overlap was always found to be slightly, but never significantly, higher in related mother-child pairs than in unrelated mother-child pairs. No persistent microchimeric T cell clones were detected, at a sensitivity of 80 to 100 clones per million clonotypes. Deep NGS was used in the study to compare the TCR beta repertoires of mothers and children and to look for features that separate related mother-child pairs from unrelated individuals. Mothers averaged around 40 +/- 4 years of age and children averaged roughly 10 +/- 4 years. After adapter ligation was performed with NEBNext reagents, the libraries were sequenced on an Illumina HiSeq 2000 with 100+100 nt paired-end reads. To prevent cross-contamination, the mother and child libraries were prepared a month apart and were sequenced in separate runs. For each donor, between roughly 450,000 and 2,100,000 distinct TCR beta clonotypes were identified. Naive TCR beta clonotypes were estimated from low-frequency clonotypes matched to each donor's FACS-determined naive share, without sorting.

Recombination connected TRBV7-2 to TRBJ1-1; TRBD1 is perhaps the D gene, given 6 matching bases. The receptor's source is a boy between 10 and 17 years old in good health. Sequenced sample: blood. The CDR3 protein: CASSLARGPAEAFF. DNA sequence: TGTGCCAGCAGCTTAGCGCGGGGGCCGGCTGAAGCTTTCTTT.